What follows describes a single T cell receptor beta chain. The data were taken from a study of T cell responses to AZD1222 COVID-19 vaccine. Generated by immunoSEQ multiplex PCR, the TCRdb table keeps only in-frame clones and is missing some. The sample includes about 120,000 clones, roughly 89% of them seen just once. The trim removed 7 bases at V and 7 bases at J, leaving 3 bases unmatched. The CDR3 covers 11 residues. Germline V gives CDR1 MNHEY, CDR2 SMNVEV (reference sequence). The chain links TRBV27 to TRBJ2-7; 8 bases fit TRBD1. The sequence was obtained from an adult in good health. This sample comprised peripheral blood, obtained on day 0 of AZD1222 vaccination. Here the CDR3 DNA reads TGTGCCAGCATCAGGGGGCCGGAGCAGTACTTC. It yields the protein CASIRGPEQYF.